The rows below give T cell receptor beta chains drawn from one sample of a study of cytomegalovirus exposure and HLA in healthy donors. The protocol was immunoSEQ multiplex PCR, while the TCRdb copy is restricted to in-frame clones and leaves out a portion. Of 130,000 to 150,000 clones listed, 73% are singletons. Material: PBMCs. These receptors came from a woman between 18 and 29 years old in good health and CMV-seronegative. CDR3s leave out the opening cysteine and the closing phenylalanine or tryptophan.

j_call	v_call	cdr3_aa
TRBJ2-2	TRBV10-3	ASQMTSGKTNTGELF
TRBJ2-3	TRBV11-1	ASRMRTDTQY
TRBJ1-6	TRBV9	ASSVGVTGGSSPLH
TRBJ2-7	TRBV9	ASSVGGGLYYEQY
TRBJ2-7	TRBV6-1	ASSETGTGGYEQY
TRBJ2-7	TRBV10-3	AISERDRGKAEQY
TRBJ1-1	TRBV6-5	ASSYGDTLGNTEAF
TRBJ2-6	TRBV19	ATGGPSGANVLT
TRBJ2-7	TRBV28	ASSFESYEQY
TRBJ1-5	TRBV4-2	ASSQDVRAQPQH
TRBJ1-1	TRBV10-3	AIRDRAKESTEAF
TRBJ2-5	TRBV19	ASSIVLGAGETQY
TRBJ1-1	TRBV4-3	ASSLEQGNTEAF
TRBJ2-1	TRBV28	ASSLFPRGGVNEQF
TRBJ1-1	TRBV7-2	ASSLAGQPEAF
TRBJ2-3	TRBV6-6	ASREGDTQY
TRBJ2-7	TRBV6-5	ASSPGRGPDYEQY
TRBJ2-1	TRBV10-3	AISRISGLANNEQF
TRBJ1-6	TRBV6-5	ASSYSGQGGSPLH
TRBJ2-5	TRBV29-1	SVEVQAGETQY
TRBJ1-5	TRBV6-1	ASTPGRSQPQH
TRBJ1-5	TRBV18	ASSREQGSNQPQH
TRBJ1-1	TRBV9	ASSRTGVAEAF
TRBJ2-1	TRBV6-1	ASSEGGGGYEQF
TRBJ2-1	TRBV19	ASSPLAGKYNEQF
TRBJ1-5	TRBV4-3	ASSQDRSGNQPQH
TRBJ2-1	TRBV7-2	ASSLGAGGFANEQF
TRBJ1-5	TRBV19	ASSIDGNQPQH
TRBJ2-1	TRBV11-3	ASSASSGGAEQF
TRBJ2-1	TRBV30	AWGASGLGSYNEQF
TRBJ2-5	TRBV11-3	ASSFYRGQETQY
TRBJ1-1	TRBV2	ASSEGTGGANTEAF
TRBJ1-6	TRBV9	ASSSRQGESPLH
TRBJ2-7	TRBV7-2	ASSLDSLYYEQY
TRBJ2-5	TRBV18	ASSPRDRGETQY
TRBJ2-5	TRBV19	SAGQGSGETQY
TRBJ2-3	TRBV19	ASSTHPTTGVSTDTQY
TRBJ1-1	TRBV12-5	ASSLRDTEAF
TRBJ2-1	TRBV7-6	ASSSPFASGGANNEQF
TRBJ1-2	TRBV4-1	ASSQDMADRVRGYT
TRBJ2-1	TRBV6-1	ASSEKEINEQF
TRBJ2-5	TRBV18	ASSPDKQETQY
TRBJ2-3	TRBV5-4	ASRRPSTDTQY
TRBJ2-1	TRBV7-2	ASSVRDEQF
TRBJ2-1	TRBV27	ASSLRTGLGNEQF
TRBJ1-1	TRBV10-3	AISESQGTVNTEAF
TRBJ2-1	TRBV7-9	ASSLGGLAGAREQF
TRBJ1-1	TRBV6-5	ASSYSPGNTEAF
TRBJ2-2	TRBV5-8	ASSQGLAGATGELF
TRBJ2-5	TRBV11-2	ASSLGSGGPGTQY